The 15 T cell receptor beta chains reported below all come from one sample, sequenced in a study of T cells in Graves' hyperthyroidism and ophthalmopathy. RNA transcripts gave rise to amplified TCR beta CDR3 regions. Initially, a first-round RT-PCR of the TCR CDR3 employed the HTBI primer set. Via MiXCR, TCRdb re-called the multiplex PCR reads, giving one row per CDR3 protein. Here the sample spans some 510,000 distinct CDR3 sequences, less than 25% being singletons. Source material: blood. These receptors all come from a man younger than 35 with Graves' hyperthyroidism.

This clonotype was counted at least ten times. A much larger clonotype is one base distant, so this may be a read error. The chain uses TRBV7-9 and TRBJ1-1; 8 bases align to TRBD1. V was clipped by 5 bases and J by 7 bases; unmatched bases: 3. Germline V gives CDR1 SEHNR, CDR2 FQNEAQ (reference sequence). The CDR3 consists of 12 residues. CDR3 loop: CASSPDRDEAFF. The CDR3 DNA is TGTGCCAGCAGCCCGGACAGGGATGAAGCTTTCTTT.

In this sample, this clonotype turned up many times. The chain couples TRBV19 to TRBJ1-2, with 8 bases lining up with TRBD1. The CDR3 contains 13 residues. Germline V gene lookup returns CDR1 LNHDA and CDR2 SQIVND (reference sequence). The junction had 7 bases not matched to a gene; V was cut back by 9 bases and J by 4 bases. The DNA for the CDR3 is TGTGCCAGCCAGACCGGGACAGGCTATGGCTACACCTTC. Its protein product is CASQTGTGYGYTF.

The CDR3 nucleotides are TGCGCCAGCAGCCAGAGGGGGACAGCCGGCGCCACCGGGGAGCTGTTTTTT. Translation gives CASSQRGTAGATGELFF. The chain joins TRBV4-3 to TRBJ2-2, with 7 bases aligning to TRBD1. Germline V gene lookup returns CDR1 LGHNA and CDR2 YSLEER. V lost 3 bases and J lost 4; bases outside the gene matches: 11. The CDR3 loop spans 17 amino acids.

The rearrangement links TRBV3-1 to TRBJ2-7; TRBD1 or TRBD2 may be the D gene (6 bases each). Germline V gene lookup returns CDR1 LGHDT and CDR2 YNNKEL (reference sequence). Trimming took 5 bases from V and 2 from J, leaving 16 bases between them. The CDR3 has 15 amino acids. The CDR3 DNA reads as TGTGCCAGCAGCTTCGAAGGGGGAGGCCCCTACGAGCAGTACTTC. Amino acids: CASSFEGGGPYEQYF.

There are a few counts of this clonotype. V gene TRBV2 combines with J gene TRBJ2-2, with no clear D. CDR3 length equals 12 residues. Trimming removed 3 bases from V and 6 bases from J, with 5 bases in between. Germline-derived CDR1 and CDR2 are SNHLY and FYNNEI. CDR3 residues: CASSEQAGELFF. The CDR3 region has the DNA TGTGCCAGCAGTGAGCAGGCCGGGGAGCTGTTTTTT.

This clonotype was recorded many times. The CDR3 sequence is CATSDLDRVDGYTF. In DNA, the CDR3 is TGTGCCACCAGTGATTTGGACAGGGTGGATGGCTACACCTTC. The V and J genes are TRBV24-1 and TRBJ1-2, with TRBD1 matching 7 bases. The CDR3 covers 14 residues. The junction had 3 bases not matched to a gene; V was cut back by 0 bases and J by 6 bases. Germline lookup yields CDR1 KGHDR and CDR2 SFDVKD.

This clonotype was observed a handful of times. This may arise from a read error, as a much more abundant clone is one base away. This chain uses TRBV7-2 with TRBJ1-2; D possibly corresponds to TRBD1 (5 bases). CDR1 is SGHTA and CDR2 is FQGNSA in the germline V gene. CDR3 size: 14 residues. Trimming left V 0 bases short and J 6 bases short, with 11 bases between. CDR3 in DNA: TGTGCCAGCAGCTTAGCCGTCTCAGGGCATGGCTACACCTTC. Its protein is CASSLAVSGHGYTF.

J is TRBJ1-2 and V is TRBV6-5; TRBD1 aligns across 9 bases. Trimming cost V 0 bases and J 5 bases; bases outside gene matches: 7. Germline V lookup: CDR1 MNHEY, CDR2 SVGAGI. This CDR3 is 16 amino acids long. The CDR3 nucleotides are TGTGCCAGCAGTTACTCCCGGGACAGGGTGGAATATGGCTACACCTTC. Protein sequence: CASSYSRDRVEYGYTF.

This clonotype has a count of ten or more. This rearrangement joins TRBV6-8 to TRBJ1-6; D uncertain. The CDR3 runs to 12 residues. Germline loops: CDR1 MNHGY, CDR2 SAAAGT. The ends were cut back, 3 bases at V and 7 bases at J, with 4 bases in the middle. CDR3 in amino acids: CASSYPNSPLHF. The CDR3 bases are TGTGCCAGCAGTTATCCGAATTCACCCCTCCACTTT.

This clonotype was counted a few times. The genes are TRBV28 and TRBJ2-7, with TRBD1 matching over 8 bases. This CDR3 contains 15 residues. Trimming at V came to 3 bases and at J to 11 bases, leaving 15 bases not matched to a gene. Looked up from germline, CDR1 is MDHEN and CDR2 is SYDVKM. CDR3 residues: CASSFGGQGPPVEYF. CDR3 in DNA: TGTGCCAGCAGTTTTGGTGGACAGGGTCCCCCTGTGGAGTACTTC.

This clonotype was detected only a few times. V and J are TRBV30 and TRBJ2-2, with no clear D. Germline-derived CDR1 and CDR2 are GTSNPN and SVGIG (reference sequence). The V and J ends lost 1 base and 0 bases respectively, with 9 bases between them. The CDR3 has 15 amino acids. CDR3 region: CAWSGRSSNTGELFF. CDR3 DNA sequence: TGTGCCTGGAGTGGCCGCTCCTCGAACACCGGGGAGCTGTTTTTT.

V usage is TRBV7-8 and J usage is TRBJ2-5; 14 bases line up with TRBD2. CDR1 SGHVS and CDR2 FQNEAQ come from the germline V gene. Germline trimming cut 3 bases from V and 5 bases from J; bases unmatched to any gene: 14. This CDR3 is 19 amino acids long. CDR3 sequence: CASSFIPPGLAGGWETQYF. CDR3 DNA: TGTGCCAGCAGCTTTATCCCCCCAGGACTAGCGGGGGGCTGGGAGACCCAGTACTTC.

This clonotype was observed a handful of times. The chain employs TRBV4-1 and TRBJ1-5; D not certain. From germline, CDR1 is MGHRA and CDR2 YSYEKL. The germline V and J ends were trimmed by 0 bases and 3 bases, with 9 bases remaining between them. The length of the CDR3 is 15 residues. CDR3 DNA sequence: TGCGCCAGCAGCCAAGATGGTCAACCCAATCAGCCCCAGCATTTT. This translates into CASSQDGQPNQPQHF.

This clonotype is a singleton in its sample. Since no conserved phenylalanine or tryptophan closes the CDR3, a read error is the likely cause. This rearrangement joins TRBV3-1 to TRBJ1-5; D unresolved. Trimming removed 5 bases from V and 5 bases from J, with 13 bases in between. This CDR3 has 14 residues. CDR1 and CDR2 (germline): LGHDT, YNNKEL (reference sequence). CDR3 protein: CASSYGRVDQPQHL. Here the CDR3 DNA reads TGTGCCAGCAGCTACGGACGGGTTGATCAGCCCCAGCATCTT.

This clonotype was seen at least ten times. This chain joins TRBV6-2 or TRBV6-3 and TRBJ2-6; no clear D. Trimming took off 1 base at V and 4 bases at J, with 17 bases between the two ends. Germline V gives CDR1 MNHEY, CDR2 SVGEGT. This CDR3 is 18 amino acids long. The CDR3 region has the DNA TGTGCCAGCAGTTACTTTCTCATGGGGTCTAGAGGGGCCAACGTCCTGACTTTC. This codes for CASSYFLMGSRGANVLTF.